This TCR beta chain was identified during a study of shared clonotypes between healthy human individuals. Across the study: Donor composition was a couple of women and a few men, aged 18 to 49.

Recent vaccinations or acute infections were absent in the healthy HIV-negative adult donors. This clone was picked up many times. Sequencing of unsorted PBMC DNA was carried out using ten immunoSEQ deep assay plates. As processed by the authors: Filtering differed since immunoSEQ provided only junctions, with no quality scores. The protocol was immunoSEQ multiplex PCR, while the TCRdb copy is restricted to in-frame clones and leaves out a portion. For V, J and clone size, that table is used; D and trimming come from the DNA. The data contain hundreds of thousands of clones, around 78% of them singletons. The TCR sequence derives from a woman aged 40 to 49 in good health. Some clones in this sample may be carry-over from other donors' samples. Sample: PBMCs.

CDR3 sequence: CASNPTGGIGYTF. The CDR3, as DNA: TGTGCCAGCAACCCGACAGGGGGTATTGGCTACACCTTC. The V call is TRBV7-9, the J call TRBJ1-2, with 9 bases lining up with TRBD1. CDR3 size: 13 residues. Germline trimming cut 7 bases from V and 7 bases from J; bases unmatched to any gene: 7. Germline-derived CDR1 and CDR2 are SEHNR and FQNEAQ (reference sequence).